This T cell receptor (beta chain) was identified in a study of T cell changes during pregnancy in multiple sclerosis. The CDR3 is 15 residues long. Unmatched junction bases numbered 3, after V lost 0 bases and J lost 3 bases. Germline-derived CDR1 and CDR2 are SGHDT and YYEEEE. Data came from immunoSEQ multiplex PCR; TCRdb stores just in-frame clones and leaves some out. The table has 40,000 to 60,000 clones, 90% to 95% seen once. This specimen consisted of CD8+ T cells from peripheral blood mononuclear cells, obtained after pregnancy. The clonotype originates from a female donor with multiple sclerosis, enrolled in a pregnancy study. The chain combines TRBV5-6 with TRBJ1-5; 7 bases agree with TRBD1. CDR3: CASSLGGQANQPQHF. The CDR3 DNA follows: TGTGCCAGCAGCTTGGGCGGACAGGCCAATCAGCCCCAGCATTTT.